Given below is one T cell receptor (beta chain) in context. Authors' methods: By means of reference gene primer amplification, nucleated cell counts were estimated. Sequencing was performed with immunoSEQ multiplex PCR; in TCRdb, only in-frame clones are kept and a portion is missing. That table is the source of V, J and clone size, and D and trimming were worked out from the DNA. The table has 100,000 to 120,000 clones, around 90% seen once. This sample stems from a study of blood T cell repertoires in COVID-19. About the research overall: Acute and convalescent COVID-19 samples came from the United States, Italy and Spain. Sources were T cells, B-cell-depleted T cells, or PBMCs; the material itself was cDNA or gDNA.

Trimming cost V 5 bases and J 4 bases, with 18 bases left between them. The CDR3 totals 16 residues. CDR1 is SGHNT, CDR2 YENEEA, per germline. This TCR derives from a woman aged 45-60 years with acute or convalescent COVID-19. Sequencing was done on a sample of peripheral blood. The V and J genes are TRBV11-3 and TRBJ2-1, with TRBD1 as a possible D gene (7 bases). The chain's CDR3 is CASSQGGAEFYNEQFF. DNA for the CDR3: TGTGCCAGCAGCCAGGGGGGAGCAGAATTTTACAATGAGCAGTTCTTC.